The 21 T cell receptor beta chains presented below share a single source sample, sequenced in a study of T cell repertoires in cytomegalovirus infection. A single record per CDR3 protein comes from TCRdb applying MiXCR to the reads. The sample consists of around 230,000 distinct CDR3 sequences, around 40% of them appearing once. No antigen is known for these receptors. This specimen was CD8+ T cells from cultured PBMCs, taken from culture after CMV antigen stimulation. Receptors were obtained from a human donor in good health (CMV status not recorded). Some clones in this sample may be carry-over from other donors' samples.

The chain combines TRBV7-9 with TRBJ2-7; D perhaps matches TRBD2 (6 bases). The CDR3 extends over 15 amino acids. Trimming cost V 5 bases and J 3 bases, with 17 bases left between them. Germline CDR1 is SEHNR and CDR2 is FQNEAQ (reference sequence). DNA of the CDR3: TGTGCCAGCAGCCGGTTAGGAGGGCCCGACTACGAGCAGTACTTC. It specifies CASSRLGGPDYEQYF.

The table lists this clonotype with many counts. The chain is built from TRBV7-9 and TRBJ2-1; no firm D call. The CDR3 sequence is 13 residues long. Trimming cost V 2 bases and J 8 bases, with 10 bases left between them. Germline V gene sequence: CDR1 SEHNR, CDR2 FQNEAQ (reference sequence). CDR3 protein: CASSLNQRYEQFF. The DNA for the CDR3 is TGTGCCAGCAGCTTAAACCAACGGTATGAGCAGTTCTTC. The full variable domain, its missing parts supplied by reference TRBV7-9 and TRBJ2-1, is DTGVSQNPRHKITKRGQNVTFRCDPISEHNRLYWYRQTLGQGPEFLTYFQNEAQLEKSRLLSDRFSAERPKGSFSTLEIQRTEQGDSAMYLCASSLNQRYEQFFGPGTRLTVL.

This clonotype was observed a few times. The chain uses TRBV20-1 and TRBJ2-5; TRBD2 matches at 7 bases. V lost 6 bases to trimming and J lost 3 bases; unmatched junction nucleotides: 10. Germline CDR1 and CDR2: DFQATT and SNEGSKA (reference sequence). CDR3 length equals 14 residues. The CDR3 DNA reads TGCAGTGCCACCTTGAGCGGGGAAGAAGAGACCCAGTACTTC. Translating gives CSATLSGEEETQYF.

The chain employs TRBV10-3 and TRBJ2-6, with D perhaps matching TRBD1 or TRBD2 (6 bases each). The ends were cut back, 6 bases at V and 0 bases at J, with 12 bases in the middle. Looked up from germline, CDR1 is ENHRY and CDR2 is SYGVKD. This CDR3 has 16 amino acids. The CDR3: CAIRGGQSSGANVLTF. The DNA for the CDR3 is TGTGCCATCAGGGGAGGACAGAGCTCTGGGGCCAACGTCCTGACTTTC.

The rearrangement joins TRBV23-1 to TRBJ2-1, with a tentative D call TRBD1 (6 bases). TRBV23-1 is flagged as an ORF with uncertain function. CDR3 length equals 14 residues. Between the trimmed V and J ends, which lost 3 bases and 5 bases, there was a span of 11 bases. The CDR3 DNA is TGCGCCAGCAGTCAGTCAGGGGTCGACAATGAGCAGTTCTTC. Its protein product is CASSQSGVDNEQFF.

This clonotype has just a few counts. The gene calls are TRBV11-1 and TRBJ1-5; D is perhaps TRBD1 (6 bases). CDR1 is SGHAT, CDR2 FQDESV, per germline (reference sequence). The germline V and J ends were trimmed by 3 bases and 6 bases, with 12 bases remaining between them. CDR3 length equals 14 residues. The CDR3 nucleotides read TGTGCCAGCAGCTTGGGGGGGGCTGGTCAGCCCCAGCATTTT. Translated: CASSLGGAGQPQHF.

This clonotype has more than one count but fewer than ten. The chain joins TRBV29-1 to TRBJ2-1; the D gene is possibly TRBD1 (6 bases). CDR1 and CDR2 from the germline V gene are SQVTM and ANQGSEA. The CDR3 is 17 amino acids. Trimming cost V 0 bases and J 4 bases, with 19 bases left between them. In nucleotides, the CDR3 is TGCAGCGTTGAAGATCTCCCAGGGGCCAGTAATTACAATGAGCAGTTCTTC. As protein: CSVEDLPGASNYNEQFF.

J is TRBJ1-1 and V is TRBV12-3 or TRBV12-4; no definite D call. V lost 7 bases and J 10 bases, leaving 22 bases between the germline ends. CDR3 size: 14 residues. CDR3 DNA: TGTGCCAGCATTACCGGGGTTGAGGCGGTTCTAGCTTTCTTT. Its protein product is CASITGVEAVLAFF.

V is TRBV7-8 and J is TRBJ2-2; 8 bases align to TRBD1. The V gene end was trimmed by 5 bases and the J gene end by 6 bases; junction bases not matched to a gene: 14. The CDR3 extends over 17 amino acids. CDR1 is SGHVS, CDR2 FQNEAQ, per germline. Written as DNA, the CDR3 is TGTGCCAGCAGCCTATATGGACAGGGTCGGATTGCCGGGGAGCTGTTTTTT. As protein: CASSLYGQGRIAGELFF. Full variable domain (rest looked up from reference TRBV7-8 and TRBJ2-2): GAGVSQSPRYKVAKRGQDVALRCDPISGHVSLFWYQQALGQGPEFLTYFQNEAQLDKSGLPSDRFFAERPEGSVSTLKIQRTQQEDSAVYLCASSLYGQGRIAGELFFGEGSRLTVL.

For the CDR3, the DNA is TGTGCCAGCAGCAACGGACTAGCGGTTTACAATGAGCAGTTCTTC. This encodes CASSNGLAVYNEQFF. The rearrangement links TRBV7-2 to TRBJ2-1; 10 bases line up with TRBD2. Germline assignment: CDR1 SGHTA and CDR2 FQGNSA. After removal of 5 bases from V and 4 bases from J, the junction contained 5 bases not matched to a gene. This CDR3 has 15 amino acids.

The V gene is TRBV7-3, the J gene TRBJ2-2, with TRBD2 as a possible D gene (5 bases). Germline V CDR1 and CDR2: SGHTA, FQGTGA. Trimming shortened V by 4 bases and J by 3 bases, and 12 bases separated the two germline ends. The CDR3 contains 15 residues. CDR3 in DNA: TGTGCCAGCAGCTCTAGCACCGAGCACACCGGGGAGCTGTTTTTT. Translating gives CASSSSTEHTGELFF. The complete variable domain, with remaining parts taken from reference TRBV7-3 and TRBJ2-2, reads GAGVSQTPSNKVTEKGKYVELRCDPISGHTALYWYRQSLGQGPEFLIYFQGTGAADDSGLPNDRFFAVRPEGSVSTLKIQRTERGDSAVYLCASSSSTEHTGELFFGEGSRLTVL.

This chain joins TRBV27 and TRBJ1-5; the D is unclear. With 10 bases removed from V and 0 bases from J, the gap between germline ends came to 19 bases. The length of the CDR3 is 16 residues. The germline CDR1 and CDR2 sequences are MNHEY and SMNVEV (reference sequence). CDR3 loop: CATSDHSAHSNQPQHF. The CDR3 DNA reads TGTGCCACCTCGGACCACAGTGCTCATAGCAATCAGCCCCAGCATTTT.

This chain links TRBV15 with TRBJ2-3, with a tentative D call TRBD2 (5 bases). The CDR3 is 14 amino acids. Germline values: CDR1 LNHNV, CDR2 YYDKDF (reference sequence). V lost 2 bases to trimming and J lost 2 bases, with 8 bases between them. The CDR3, as DNA: TGTGCCACCAGCAGAATCGGACTCACAGATACGCAGTATTTT. Translation gives CATSRIGLTDTQYF.

This clonotype showed up just a few times. V is TRBV7-3 and J is TRBJ1-1; 10 nucleotides match TRBD1. J lost 6 bases, V lost 4 bases, and 5 bases had no gene match. Per the germline V gene, CDR1 is SGHTA and CDR2 is FQGTGA. This CDR3 region has 14 residues. DNA for the CDR3: TGTGCCAGCAGCTCAGGGACAGGGGCGGCTGAAGCTTTCTTT. Its protein is CASSSGTGAAEAFF.

The chain links TRBV6-1 to TRBJ1-2; D not resolved. V was shortened by 1 base and J by 0 bases, with 15 bases between the two germline ends. Germline V gives CDR1 MNHNS, CDR2 SASEGT. CDR3 length equals 17 residues. CDR3 protein: CASSEGTLSGANYGYTF. CDR3 coding DNA: TGTGCCAGCAGTGAAGGTACCCTCTCTGGGGCTAACTATGGCTACACCTTC.

The chain employs TRBV7-6 and TRBJ2-1; D is unresolved. Germline CDR1 is SGHVS and CDR2 is FNYEAQ. Trimming stripped 2 bases from V and 0 bases from J, with 14 bases between. The CDR3 totals 17 residues. The CDR3, as DNA: TGTGCCAGCAGCTTAACCCCCGGCCCGAGCTCCTACAATGAGCAGTTCTTC. It translates to CASSLTPGPSSYNEQFF.

This clonotype was recorded many times. DNA of the CDR3: TGTGCCAGCAGTCCGCGGGACAGTCCCTACGAGCAGTACTTC. Protein sequence: CASSPRDSPYEQYF. The chain joins TRBV28 to TRBJ2-7; possible D gene TRBD1, 7 bases. Germline CDR1 reads MDHEN; CDR2 reads SYDVKM. The length of the CDR3 is 14 residues. Trimming left V 5 bases short and J 2 bases short, with 13 bases between.

This clonotype appeared a few times. This sequence joins TRBV12-3 or TRBV12-4 and TRBJ1-4; perhaps TRBD1 as D (6 bases). The CDR3 sequence is 15 residues long. The ends were cut back, 6 bases at V and 8 bases at J, with 19 bases in the middle. CDR3 DNA: TGTGCCAGCAGGTCGGCAGGGGTTACTCACGAAAAACTGTTTTTT. As protein: CASRSAGVTHEKLFF.

The chain recombines TRBV5-1 with TRBJ2-3; 12 bases align to TRBD2. The CDR3 covers 19 residues. V lost 4 bases and J lost 0; bases outside the gene matches: 12. Germline V lookup: CDR1 SGHRS, CDR2 YFSETQ. CDR3 sequence: CASSPTTSGRYSSTDTQYF. DNA for the CDR3: TGCGCCAGCAGCCCGACGACTAGCGGGAGATATTCTAGCACAGATACGCAGTATTTT.

This clonotype was counted a few times. For the CDR3, the DNA is TGTGCCAGCGGGTTAAGTCTTGAGACTTCGCCCACAGATACGCAGTATTTT. Translating it yields CASGLSLETSPTDTQYF. The chain employs TRBV28 and TRBJ2-3, with no clear D. Looked up from germline, CDR1 is MDHEN and CDR2 is SYDVKM. This CDR3 region has 17 residues. The V end lost 8 bases, the J end lost 2 bases, and 23 bases lay between the germline ends.

This rearrangement joins TRBV5-4 to TRBJ2-1; D gene uncertain. CDR1 and CDR2 from the germline V gene are SGHNT and YYREEE (reference sequence). Trimming stripped 8 bases from V and 3 bases from J, with 18 bases between. The CDR3 length is 15 residues. This CDR3 is CARSIRGEGYNEQFF. DNA for the CDR3: TGTGCCAGAAGCATACGAGGAGAAGGCTACAATGAGCAGTTCTTC. Full variable domain (rest looked up from reference TRBV5-4 and TRBJ2-1): ETGVTQSPTHLIKTRGQQVTLRCSSQSGHNTVSWYQQALGQGPQFIFQYYREEENGRGNFPPRFSGLQFPNYSSELNVNALELDDSALYLCARSIRGEGYNEQFFGPGTRLTVL.